This T cell receptor beta chain was recorded in a study of blood T cell repertoires in COVID-19 (dated by TCRdb to 2018 to 2021). Regarding the research as a whole: Samples covering the acute and convalescent phases of COVID-19 were provided by collaborators in the United States, Italy and Spain. The material from the prospective study consisted of cDNA or gDNA derived from T cells, B-cell-depleted T cells, or PBMCs. Subjects who had been exposed to COVID-19, were actively infected with it, or had recovered from it provided the deeply sampled blood TCRbeta repertoires that made up the dataset. The repertoires were made available in a free public database intended to serve as a resource for research on the immune response to SARS-CoV-2. Samples were obtained from the ongoing ImmuneRACE study (first 160 participants) and from over 1,000 subjects provided by 6 global collaborators. The sample metadata nearly always contained a de-identified subject ID, COVID-19 status, age in years and sex. Where available, HLA class I and class II types were taken from metadata supplied by the sample provider and were not determined by assay-based typing.

Paper-wide results and their limitations: The quantity of clinical and demographic metadata differed by source and by participant and was supplied without curation.

This clone turned up a few times. The clone's antigen remains unknown. The input lacks base qualities; no much larger clone sits a single base away. The CDR3 goes from the cysteine to the phenylalanine over 14 residues. The sequence is cut down to CDR3 DNA, 42 bases in frame from base 1. Relative to germline, V is 1 base shorter and J is 5 bases shorter, with 12 bases between their ends. CDR1 and CDR2 are drawn from the germline V gene: SGHTA, FQGNSA. The immunoSEQ Assay, a bias-controlled multiplex PCR, was used to amplify TCRbeta CDR3 regions from genomic DNA. As for how the authors treated the data: The number of nucleated cells in each sample was estimated by amplification of reference gene primers within the assay. To quantify the absolute abundance of each unique TCRbeta CDR3 rearrangement, sequence reads were collapsed and filtered. Productive Simpson clonality was computed per sample as the square root of Simpson's diversity index over productive rearrangements. The immuneACCESS repertoire file appears here via TCRdb, limited to in-frame rearrangements. These files lack a portion of the clones; in checked studies, under half of the deficit traces to unresolved V genes, and the cause of the others is not known. Clone size and V and J calls were adopted from that table, with D and trimming inferred from the DNA. This sample comprises some 110,000 clones, about 83% of them detected only once. The top ten clonotypes cover roughly 4% of the sample.

Enrolling through a virtual design, the prospective study's participants ranged in age from roughly 18 to 100 years and lived across roughly 24 United States geographic areas. In the prospective study, cohorts were assigned on the basis of participant-reported clinical history obtained from a screening survey and a study questionnaire. For ImmuneRACE Cohort 3, a participant was defined as recovered based on two consecutive negative NP/OP PCR tests, clearance by a healthcare professional, or resolution of symptoms. In the prospective study, whole blood, serum and a nasopharyngeal or oropharyngeal swab were collected from each participant by mobile phlebotomists. Participants in the prospective study had the option to provide additional blood draws and questionnaires over a roughly two-month period. Before DNA extraction, blood samples from the prospective study were shipped at room temperature or frozen.

The rearranged chain carries TRBV7-2 and TRBJ2-7, and possibly TRBD2, on 6 matching bases. The sample was PBMCs or T cells enriched from blood (not recorded which). The source of this sequence is a woman under 40 who had recovered from COVID-19. The CDR3 region has the sequence CASSLDGSRDEQYF. DNA sequence: TGTGCCAGCAGCTTAGACGGGAGTCGTGACGAGCAGTACTTC.